These 26 T cell receptor beta chains were sequenced from one sample in a study of cytomegalovirus exposure and HLA in healthy donors (dated by TCRdb to about 2017). To prepare the library, the immunoSEQ multiplex PCR assay was applied. The multiplex PCR relied on a mix of 60 forward primers for TCR Vbeta segments and 13 reverse primers for TCR Jbeta segments. The table was pulled from immuneACCESS by TCRdb, which kept in-frame rearrangements only. Such tables lose some clones; where checked, under half of the loss comes from unresolved V genes, and the rest has no known cause. This sample is represented by about 190,000 clones; roughly 82% of them were singletons. Roughly 2.6% of the sample is held by the ten biggest clonotypes. Specimen: PBMCs. The receptor source for this set is a woman in her fifties or sixties in good health and CMV-seropositive.

The chain couples TRBV11-2 to TRBJ2-5, with D maybe TRBD1 (5 bases). Germline V gene data show CDR1 as SGHAT and CDR2 as FQNNGV. This CDR3 has 14 residues. The V end lost 3 bases, the J end lost 7 bases, and 15 bases lay between the germline ends. The CDR3 region has the DNA TGTGCCAGCAGCTTCAGGGTCGTGGCAAGGACCCAGTACTTC. Its protein is CASSFRVVARTQYF.

This chain uses TRBV19 with TRBJ2-5; 10 bases fit TRBD2. The end of the DNA fits TRBJ2-7 better, so the J call may be wrong. Germline V gene lookup returns CDR1 LNHDA and CDR2 SQIVND (reference sequence). The CDR3 has 16 residues. CDR3 sequence (DNA): TGTGCCAGTAGTATCGGAGGACTAGCGGTATCCTACGAGCAGTACTTC. Translation gives CASSIGGLAVSYEQYF.

The chain couples TRBV6-1 to TRBJ2-1; D gene ambiguous. This CDR3 has 13 amino acids. Germline CDR1 MNHNS, CDR2 SASEGT. Trimming cost V 4 bases and J 7 bases, with 11 bases left between them. The CDR3 region has the DNA TGTGCCAGCAGTGTGACTGCCCCTAATGAGCAGTTCTTC. It specifies CASSVTAPNEQFF.

The chain is built from TRBV7-9 and TRBJ1-4, with a possible D match to TRBD1 (6 bases). This CDR3 comprises 16 residues. V lost 2 bases and J lost 8, with 18 bases in between. Germline V gives CDR1 SEHNR, CDR2 FQNEAQ (reference sequence). CDR3 loop: CASSLSPTGQVEKLFF. For the CDR3, the DNA is TGTGCCAGCAGCTTAAGCCCCACAGGGCAAGTCGAAAAACTGTTTTTT.

The V and J genes are TRBV18 and TRBJ2-3; 11 bases line up with TRBD2. Trimming removed 4 bases from V and 2 bases from J; junction bases left unmatched: 2. Per the germline V gene, CDR1 is KGHSH and CDR2 is LQKENI. CDR3 length: 15 amino acids. The CDR3: CASSQLAGATDTQYF. The CDR3 DNA follows: TGTGCCAGCTCACAACTAGCGGGAGCCACAGATACGCAGTATTTT.

The chain couples TRBV19 to TRBJ2-5; 9 nucleotides line up with TRBD2. V shed 6 bases and J 5 bases; nucleotides not matched to a gene: 4. The CDR3 has 13 residues. CDR1 is LNHDA, CDR2 SQIVND, per germline (reference sequence). CDR3 sequence: CASSGAGGETQYF. CDR3 sequence (DNA): TGTGCCAGTAGCGGCGCGGGGGGGGAGACCCAGTACTTC.

The V call is TRBV7-3, the J call TRBJ1-5, with 9 bases aligning to TRBD1. Germline CDR1 is SGHTA and CDR2 is FQGTGA. Losses at the gene ends were 4 bases for V and 6 bases for J; bases not matched to a gene: 7. This CDR3 is built from 15 residues. CDR3 coding DNA: TGTGCCAGCAGCTCGGGGACAGGGCCCGTTCAGCCCCAGCATTTT. This translates into CASSSGTGPVQPQHF.

The genes are TRBV5-1 and TRBJ2-5, with D possibly matching TRBD2 (6 bases). The J call may be wrong; the DNA end is better matched by TRBJ2-7. The germline V gene has CDR1 SGHRS and CDR2 YFSETQ. The CDR3 has 16 amino acids. The DNA of the CDR3 is TGCGCCAGCAGCGGCGGTCTGGGGGGTGGGATCGACGAGCAGTACTTC. It translates to CASSGGLGGGIDEQYF.

V gene TRBV7-6 combines with J gene TRBJ1-3, with 8 bases fitting TRBD1. CDR3 size: 16 residues. From germline, CDR1 is SGHVS and CDR2 FNYEAQ. Losses at the gene ends were 2 bases for V and 2 bases for J; bases not matched to a gene: 5. Written as DNA, the CDR3 is TGTGCCAGCAGCTTACTTCAGGGGGCTACTGGAAACACCATATATTTT. Translated: CASSLLQGATGNTIYF.

The V and J genes are TRBV9 and TRBJ2-7; D is perhaps TRBD2 (5 bases). The V end was cut by 0 bases, the J end by 1 base, with 11 bases between. From germline, CDR1 is SGDLS and CDR2 YYNGEE. The CDR3 runs to 15 residues. The CDR3 reads CASSVGGMESYEQYF. In DNA form, the CDR3 reads TGTGCCAGCAGCGTAGGAGGGATGGAATCCTACGAGCAGTACTTC.

J is TRBJ2-2 and V is TRBV5-6, with 10 bases identical to TRBD1. The CDR3 contains 17 residues. The ends lost 0 bases at V and 4 bases at J; junction bases unmatched: 6. The germline V gene has CDR1 SGHDT and CDR2 YYEEEE. CDR3 sequence reads: CASSLAGTGVRTGELFF. The CDR3, as DNA: TGTGCCAGCAGCTTGGCCGGGACAGGGGTACGCACCGGGGAGCTGTTTTTT.

The genes are TRBV4-1 and TRBJ2-1, with D possibly matching TRBD1 (6 bases). The ends were cut back, 3 bases at V and 7 bases at J, with 19 bases in the middle. Looked up from germline, CDR1 is MGHRA and CDR2 is YSYEKL. The CDR3 extends over 16 amino acids. CDR3 bases: TGCGCCAGCAGCCAGAAAACAGGACAGTCCGGGAATGAGCAGTTCTTC. Amino acid sequence: CASSQKTGQSGNEQFF.

The rearrangement links TRBV5-1 to TRBJ2-1; a possible D gene is TRBD2 (6 bases). Germline V gives CDR1 SGHRS, CDR2 YFSETQ. The CDR3 contains 15 residues. Trimming stripped 0 bases from V and 6 bases from J, with 13 bases between. The CDR3, as DNA: TGCGCCAGCAGCTTGGGCGGGGAAAGAGGCAATGAGCAGTTCTTC. It encodes CASSLGGERGNEQFF.

V is TRBV18 and J is TRBJ1-3; D not certain. Germline V gene lookup returns CDR1 KGHSH and CDR2 LQKENI. V dropped 2 bases and J dropped 4 bases, with 12 bases sitting between them. The CDR3 runs to 15 residues. CDR3: CASSPTRGSGNTIYF. CDR3 in DNA: TGTGCCAGCTCACCAACGCGGGGTTCGGGAAACACCATATATTTT. The full variable domain, with the rest looked up from reference TRBV18 and TRBJ1-3, is NAGVMQNPRHLVRRRGQEARLRCSPMKGHSHVYWYRQLPEEGLKFMVYLQKENIIDESGMPKERFSAEFPKEGPSILRIQQVVRGDSAAYFCASSPTRGSGNTIYFGEGSWLTVV.

This chain connects TRBV28 to TRBJ1-6; 9 bases are a match to TRBD1. The CDR3 runs 16 residues. V shed 6 bases and J 0 bases; nucleotides not matched to a gene: 3. In germline, CDR1 is MDHEN, CDR2 SYDVKM. DNA for the CDR3: TGTGCCAGCAGCCTACAGGGGGCCTCCTATAATTCACCCCTCCACTTT. Translating it yields CASSLQGASYNSPLHF.

The J gene is TRBJ2-4, the V gene TRBV5-8; perhaps TRBD2 as D (6 bases). The V and J ends lost 3 bases and 9 bases respectively, with 16 bases between them. This CDR3 is built from 14 residues. The germline V gene has CDR1 SGHTS and CDR2 YDEGEE. The CDR3 loop is CASSYKGGIPIQYF. CDR3 sequence (DNA): TGTGCCAGCAGCTACAAGGGCGGGATACCCATTCAGTACTTC.

V gene TRBV12-5 combines with J gene TRBJ2-3; D may be TRBD1 (6 bases). The germline V and J ends were trimmed by 3 bases and 1 base, with 11 bases remaining between them. The CDR3 is 15 amino acids. The V gene's germline CDR1 is LGHNT and CDR2 FRNRAP. Written as DNA, the CDR3 is TGTGCTAGTGGTTTCTGGGCAGGGGGCACAGATACGCAGTATTTT. Its translation: CASGFWAGGTDTQYF.

The rearrangement uses TRBV11-2 and TRBJ1-1, with 9 bases fitting TRBD1. Germline V gives CDR1 SGHAT, CDR2 FQNNGV. V shed 5 bases, J shed 5 bases, and the junction held 6 bases outside the gene matches. This CDR3 is built from 14 residues. The CDR3 sequence: CASSPRQGGTEAFF. CDR3 bases: TGTGCCAGCAGCCCAAGACAGGGGGGGACTGAAGCTTTCTTT. Full variable domain (missing parts from reference TRBV11-2 and TRBJ1-1): EAGVAQSPRYKIIEKRQSVAFWCNPISGHATLYWYQQILGQGPKLLIQFQNNGVVDDSQLPKDRFSAERLKGVDSTLKIQPAKLEDSAVYLCASSPRQGGTEAFFGQGTRLTVV.

This clone appeared a few times. The V call is TRBV5-4, the J call TRBJ1-1, with no clear D. Trimming took 0 bases from V and 1 from J, leaving 7 bases between them. The CDR3 loop spans 14 amino acids. Germline CDR1 SGHNT, CDR2 YYREEE (reference sequence). The CDR3 sequence: CASSLDTKNTEAFF. CDR3 DNA: TGTGCCAGCAGCTTGGACACCAAGAACACTGAAGCTTTCTTT.

The rearrangement joins TRBV5-1 to TRBJ2-1, with 14 bases identical to TRBD2. The junction had 3 bases not matched to a gene; V was cut back by 1 base and J by 6 bases. This CDR3 has 16 amino acids. Per the germline V gene, CDR1 is SGHRS and CDR2 is YFSETQ. CDR3 DNA sequence: TGCGCCAGCAGCTTGACGGGGACTAGCGGGGGCAATGAGCAGTTCTTC. Amino acids: CASSLTGTSGGNEQFF.

The chain has TRBV2 and TRBJ1-2; weak D call: TRBD1 (6 bases). Germline V gene data show CDR1 as SNHLY and CDR2 as FYNNEI. Trimming took off 10 bases at V and 0 bases at J, with 12 bases between the two ends. The CDR3 loop spans 13 amino acids. The CDR3 loop reads CATTTGANYGYTF. Here the CDR3 DNA reads TGTGCCACTACGACAGGAGCTAACTATGGCTACACCTTC. Looking up the rest from reference TRBV2 and TRBJ1-2 gives the full variable domain: EPEVTQTPSHQVTQMGQEVILRCVPISNHLYFYWYRQILGQKVEFLVSFYNNEISEKSEIFDDQFSVERPDGSNFTLKIRSTKLEDSAMYFCATTTGANYGYTFGSGTRLTVV.

The rearrangement joins TRBV18 to TRBJ2-4; 8 bases fit TRBD1. CDR1 and CDR2 (germline): KGHSH, LQKENI. The CDR3 is 15 amino acids. V shed 0 bases, J shed 7 bases, and the junction held 5 bases outside the gene matches. CDR3 residues: CASSPPAGGYNIQYF. For the CDR3, the DNA is TGTGCCAGCTCACCACCTGCAGGGGGCTATAACATTCAGTACTTC.

The gene calls are TRBV7-9 and TRBJ1-2; D might be TRBD1 (6 bases). This CDR3 spans 15 amino acids. Trimming stripped 5 bases from V and 4 bases from J, with 17 bases between. The germline V gene has CDR1 SEHNR and CDR2 FQNEAQ (reference sequence). CDR3 loop: CASSPLGQGSYGYTF. In DNA form, the CDR3 reads TGTGCCAGCAGCCCTCTGGGTCAGGGGAGCTATGGCTACACCTTC.

This clone was recorded a few times. V usage is TRBV6-1 and J usage is TRBJ1-1, with TRBD1 as a possible D gene (5 bases). The CDR3 runs 13 residues. Trimming removed 5 bases from V and 4 bases from J, with 11 bases in between. Germline V gene lookup returns CDR1 MNHNS and CDR2 SASEGT. This CDR3 reads CASSQGGGTEAFF. The DNA of the CDR3 is TGTGCCAGCAGTCAAGGCGGGGGCACTGAAGCTTTCTTT.

The CDR3 region has the DNA TGTGCCAGCAGTTTACAATCAGGGTTCGGGGAGCAGTTCTTC. Translated, it gives CASSLQSGFGEQFF. V gene TRBV28 combines with J gene TRBJ2-1, with TRBD1 as a possible D gene (5 bases). V was trimmed by 2 bases and J by 10 bases, leaving 15 bases between them. From germline, CDR1 is MDHEN and CDR2 SYDVKM. The length of the CDR3 is 14 residues.

Concerning this clone itself: An end of the junction does not agree with germline; a read error may underlie this. The V gene is TRBV7-7, the J gene TRBJ2-2; a possible D gene is TRBD2 (6 bases). From germline, CDR1 is SSHAT and CDR2 FNYEAQ (reference sequence). The CDR3 has 16 amino acids. CDR3 sequence reads: CASSQGLTTNTGELFF. The CDR3 bases are TGTGCTAGCAGCCAGGGACTTACTACGAACACCGGGGAGCTGTTTTTT.